This T cell receptor (beta chain) was sequenced in a study of glioma-infiltrating T cells after dendritic cell vaccination. Turning to the study itself: Dendritic cell vaccination trial patients had either newly diagnosed or recurrent glioblastoma. General study points: Patients with more pretreatment TILs had longer time to progression and survival. The cohort had few patients with full blood and tumor sets.

To note about this clone: The antigen remains unidentified.

The repertoire was sequenced with immunoSEQ multiplex PCR; TCRdb's copy has only in-frame clones and lacks some. The data contain over 55,000 clones, 81% of them singletons. The CDR3 has 12 residues. Germline V CDR1 and CDR2: SGHRS, YFSETQ. V shed 4 bases and J shed 3 bases, with 7 bases lying between them. No glioblastoma patient carried an isocitrate dehydrogenase mutation. This TCR was recovered from a human donor with glioblastoma. This sample comprised blood, obtained before dendritic cell vaccination. This rearrangement joins TRBV5-1 to TRBJ1-2, with D hard to call. CDR3 coding DNA: TGCGCCAGCAGCGATAGCTACTATGGCTACACCTTC. Residues: CASSDSYYGYTF. Complete variable domain (other parts from reference TRBV5-1 and TRBJ1-2): KAGVTQTPRYLIKTRGQQVTLSCSPISGHRSVSWYQQTPGQGLQFLFEYFSETQRNKGNFPGRFSGRQFSNSRSEMNVSTLELGDSALYLCASSDSYYGYTFGSGTRLTVV.